Reported below is one T cell receptor (beta chain). The antigen is not known. This sample is part of a study of T cells after yellow fever vaccination. Findings and limits, study-wide: Any FACS-sorted repertoire could hold abundant clonotypes that contaminate it from the bulk population. The study re-detected most primary-vaccination clones after the booster (96% CD4, almost 90% CD8).

Template-switching 5'RACE yielded the TCR cDNA; a universal primer site and UMIs were added in the process. TCRdb processed the 5' RACE reads anew with MiXCR; each CDR3 protein has one entry. This sample yields 350,000 or so distinct CDR3 sequences, of which approximately 8% are seen a single time; about 16% belongs to the top ten. The receptor's source is a man aged 18 to 30 who received the YFV17D yellow fever vaccine. The sequenced sample was PBMCs, obtained around 45 days after the first yellow fever vaccination.

CDR3 in amino acids: CSVFAGTEAFF. CDR3 in DNA: TGCAGCGTTTTCGCGGGCACTGAAGCTTTCTTT. V is TRBV29-1 and J is TRBJ1-1; D gene ambiguous. Trimming cost V 5 bases and J 4 bases, with 8 bases left between them. Germline CDR1 SQVTM, CDR2 ANQGSEA. The CDR3 loop spans 11 amino acids.